These 32 T cell receptor beta chains were sequenced from one sample in a study of response to subunit inactivated influenza vaccine. TCRdb processed the RT-PCR reads anew with MiXCR; each CDR3 protein has one entry. The top ten hold 1.5% to 2% of the sample, which has hundreds of thousands of distinct CDR3 sequences, around 25% seen once. Sequencing used CD4+ T cells sorted from PBMCs, obtained approximately 5 days after vaccination. The receptors were sampled from a man aged 50 to 59 who received an inactivated influenza vaccine.

At least ten counts were recorded for this clonotype. This chain links TRBV20-1 with TRBJ2-5; 7 bases line up with TRBD2. The germline CDR1 and CDR2 sequences are DFQATT and SNEGSKA (reference sequence). This CDR3 is 13 amino acids long. The junction had 7 bases not matched to a gene; V was cut back by 4 bases and J by 5 bases. DNA of the CDR3: TGCAGTGCTAATTCGGGGGGTACGGAGACCCAGTACTTC. Translated: CSANSGGTETQYF.

The chain links TRBV2 to TRBJ2-1; possibly TRBD1 or TRBD2 for D (7 bases each). The CDR3 is 15 residues long. Looked up from germline, CDR1 is SNHLY and CDR2 is FYNNEI. V lost 6 bases and J lost 6, with 18 bases in between. The CDR3 reads CASSPAPGGANEQFF. The CDR3 DNA is TGTGCCAGCAGCCCCGCTCCAGGGGGGGCCAATGAGCAGTTCTTC.

For this clonotype: The DNA is left out, because the CDR3 cannot be placed on it with certainty; the CDR3 is given as TCRdb lists it. This sequence joins TRBV15 and TRBJ2-5; the table assigns TRBD2, which was not confirmed against the DNA. CDR1 LNHNV and CDR2 YYDKDF come from the germline V gene (reference sequence). Including both end residues, the CDR3 is 16 amino acids long. The CDR3 protein is CATSILAGGRGETQYF.

The V gene is TRBV28, the J gene TRBJ1-2; 8 bases are shared with TRBD1. From germline, CDR1 is MDHEN and CDR2 SYDVKM. CDR3 size: 14 residues. Losses at the gene ends were 5 bases for V and 3 bases for J; bases not matched to a gene: 5. CDR3 DNA sequence: TGTGCCAGCAGTCCAGGGACAGGACACTATGGCTACACCTTC. As protein: CASSPGTGHYGYTF.

This clonotype has just a few counts. The chain has TRBV6-2 or TRBV6-3 and TRBJ2-7; 10 nucleotides agree with TRBD1. The CDR3 length is 15 residues. The V and J ends lost 6 bases and 4 bases, in that order; junction bases with no gene match: 9. Germline-derived CDR1 and CDR2 are MNHEY and SVGEGT. The CDR3 DNA reads as TGTGCCAGCAGAGGCCGGACAGGGGGTATTTACGAGCAGTACTTC. Translating it yields CASRGRTGGIYEQYF.

This chain links TRBV10-3 with TRBJ1-2, with D perhaps TRBD1 (6 bases). This CDR3 is 13 amino acids long. The germline V and J ends were trimmed by 4 bases and 7 bases, with 13 bases remaining between them. The germline V gene encodes CDR1 ENHRY and CDR2 SYGVKD. CDR3 sequence: CAISVGPRGGYTF. Here the CDR3 DNA reads TGTGCCATCAGTGTGGGCCCCAGGGGTGGCTACACCTTC.

This clonotype was detected a few times. The rearrangement uses TRBV20-1 and TRBJ1-1, with D perhaps matching TRBD1 (6 bases). Germline values: CDR1 DFQATT, CDR2 SNEGSKA (reference sequence). This CDR3 has 14 amino acids. The V gene lost 0 bases and the J gene lost 6 bases, with 14 bases spanning the gap. For the CDR3, the DNA is TGCAGTGCTAGAGAAGGAGGGGGATGGGCTGAAGCTTTCTTT. Residues: CSAREGGGWAEAFF.

This clonotype appeared a few times. V is TRBV20-1 and J is TRBJ2-1, with TRBD1 as a possible D gene (5 bases). The V gene's germline CDR1 is DFQATT and CDR2 SNEGSKA (reference sequence). The CDR3 is 17 amino acids. V gave up 3 bases and J gave up 7 bases, with 25 bases separating them. The CDR3 DNA sequence: TGCAGTGCTAGTCCGGACACCGCTCGGTGGGTGAGGAATGAGCAGTTCTTC. Translated: CSASPDTARWVRNEQFF.

This clonotype was observed a handful of times. This sequence joins TRBV20-1 and TRBJ2-1; D call uncertain. The CDR3 has 16 amino acids. The germline V gene encodes CDR1 DFQATT and CDR2 SNEGSKA (reference sequence). Between the trimmed V and J ends, which lost 3 bases and 6 bases, there was a span of 21 bases. The CDR3 DNA sequence: TGCAGTGCTAGCGGGCAGGAGAGGTTCGAAGTCAATGAGCAGTTCTTC. It specifies CSASGQERFEVNEQFF.

The chain has TRBV9 and TRBJ2-2; TRBD2 aligns across 7 bases. Trimming at V came to 4 bases and at J to 4 bases, leaving 7 bases not matched to a gene. This CDR3 is built from 15 residues. In germline, CDR1 is SGDLS, CDR2 YYNGEE. CDR3 sequence (DNA): TGTGCCAGCAGCTTCCGGACTAGGTCCACCGGGGAGCTGTTTTTT. Its protein is CASSFRTRSTGELFF.

The chain employs TRBV18 and TRBJ1-6; D ambiguous. CDR1 and CDR2 (germline): KGHSH, LQKENI. This CDR3 comprises 14 residues. V gave up 3 bases and J gave up 5 bases, with 8 bases separating them. This CDR3 reads CASSPGRDNSPLHF. CDR3 DNA: TGTGCCAGCTCACCGGGGAGGGATAATTCACCCCTCCACTTT.

J is TRBJ1-5 and V is TRBV20-1; D perhaps matches TRBD1 (6 bases). Germline V gene lookup returns CDR1 DFQATT and CDR2 SNEGSKA (reference sequence). The CDR3 is made up of 15 amino acids. Trimming pared 1 base from V and 0 bases from J, leaving 10 bases between. The DNA of the CDR3 is TGCAGTGCTAGAGTTTCAGGGGTTAGCAATCAGCCCCAGCATTTT. It specifies CSARVSGVSNQPQHF.

The chain joins TRBV5-1 to TRBJ1-4, with D possibly TRBD1 on 5 matching bases. CDR3 size: 14 residues. Germline CDR1 is SGHRS and CDR2 is YFSETQ. Trimming took 5 bases from V and 1 from J, leaving 9 bases between them. CDR3 loop: CASRPGVTNEKLFF. CDR3 DNA: TGCGCCAGCAGGCCGGGGGTAACTAATGAAAAACTGTTTTTT.

This chain uses TRBV11-2 with TRBJ2-5; the match to TRBD2 covers 11 bases. Germline CDR1 is SGHAT and CDR2 is FQNNGV. The CDR3 contains 16 residues. Trimming removed 1 base from V and 4 bases from J; junction bases left unmatched: 5. CDR3 residues: CASSLVAGGRVETQYF. Here the CDR3 DNA reads TGTGCCAGCAGCTTAGTAGCGGGGGGGCGTGTAGAGACCCAGTACTTC. Drawing the rest from reference TRBV11-2 and TRBJ2-5, the complete variable domain is EAGVAQSPRYKIIEKRQSVAFWCNPISGHATLYWYQQILGQGPKLLIQFQNNGVVDDSQLPKDRFSAERLKGVDSTLKIQPAKLEDSAVYLCASSLVAGGRVETQYFGPGTRLLVL.

The chain couples TRBV25-1 to TRBJ1-2, with D unresolved. CDR1 is MGHDK and CDR2 is SYGVNS in the germline V gene. The CDR3 has 15 residues. Trimming took off 4 bases at V and 6 bases at J, with 18 bases between the two ends. Written as DNA, the CDR3 is TGTGCCAGCAGTGCCAGCGGCGCAGGTCCCCATGGCTACACCTTC. Its protein product is CASSASGAGPHGYTF.

The chain has TRBV18 and TRBJ2-1; no firm D call. CDR3 size: 11 residues. With 3 bases removed from V and 8 bases from J, the gap between germline ends came to 5 bases. Per the germline V gene, CDR1 is KGHSH and CDR2 is LQKENI. In DNA form, the CDR3 reads TGTGCCAGCTCACCTACGTATGAGCAGTTCTTC. It encodes CASSPTYEQFF. Complete variable domain (other parts from reference TRBV18 and TRBJ2-1): NAGVMQNPRHLVRRRGQEARLRCSPMKGHSHVYWYRQLPEEGLKFMVYLQKENIIDESGMPKERFSAEFPKEGPSILRIQQVVRGDSAAYFCASSPTYEQFFGPGTRLTVL.

This clonotype was observed a handful of times. The rearrangement links TRBV5-1 to TRBJ1-1; D is uncertain. The ends were cut back, 0 bases at V and 0 bases at J, with 6 bases in the middle. CDR1 and CDR2 (germline): SGHRS, YFSETQ. The CDR3 is 14 residues long. Written as DNA, the CDR3 is TGCGCCAGCAGCTTGGACCCGGTGAACACTGAAGCTTTCTTT. It codes for CASSLDPVNTEAFF. Looking up the rest from reference TRBV5-1 and TRBJ1-1 gives the full variable domain: KAGVTQTPRYLIKTRGQQVTLSCSPISGHRSVSWYQQTPGQGLQFLFEYFSETQRNKGNFPGRFSGRQFSNSRSEMNVSTLELGDSALYLCASSLDPVNTEAFFGQGTRLTVV.

This clonotype was recorded a few times. The gene calls are TRBV5-1 and TRBJ1-1, with a possible D match to TRBD1 (5 bases). The V and J ends lost 2 bases and 3 bases respectively, with 11 bases between them. The CDR3 loop spans 14 amino acids. The germline gives CDR1 SGHRS, CDR2 YFSETQ. CDR3 loop: CASSFEGLDTEAFF. CDR3 in DNA: TGCGCCAGCAGCTTCGAGGGGCTGGACACTGAAGCTTTCTTT.

The CDR3 nucleotides are TGTGCCAGCAGTCCCAGACTAGCGGGGAAAGAGACCCAGTACTTC. This gives the protein CASSPRLAGKETQYF. The chain uses TRBV28 and TRBJ2-5; 11 bases line up with TRBD2. Trimming at V came to 5 bases and at J to 3 bases, leaving 5 bases not matched to a gene. Germline V gene sequence: CDR1 MDHEN, CDR2 SYDVKM. There are 15 residues in the CDR3.

The chain links TRBV4-2 to TRBJ1-4, with TRBD1 matching 7 bases. V was clipped by 4 bases and J by 5 bases; unmatched bases: 4. The CDR3 sequence is 14 residues long. CDR1 LGHNA and CDR2 YNFKEQ come from the germline V gene. The chain's CDR3 is CASSRGQENEKLFF. In DNA form, the CDR3 reads TGTGCCAGCAGCCGAGGACAGGAGAATGAAAAACTGTTTTTT.

This clonotype came up a few times. The V call is TRBV27, the J call TRBJ2-2; TRBD1 aligns across 9 bases. Germline CDR1 MNHEY, CDR2 SMNVEV (reference sequence). J lost 6 bases, V lost 5 bases, and 13 bases had no gene match. This CDR3 is built from 17 residues. For the CDR3, the DNA is TGTGCCAGCAGTAACTGGCGTGACAGGGGGACAGCCGGGGAGCTGTTTTTT. Residues: CASSNWRDRGTAGELFF.

J is TRBJ2-1 and V is TRBV28; perhaps TRBD2 as D (6 bases). The CDR3 length is 14 residues. Trimming left V 6 bases short and J 3 bases short, with 12 bases between. Germline-derived CDR1 and CDR2 are MDHEN and SYDVKM. In DNA, the CDR3 is TGTGCCAGCAGGGCGGGGAGCGGCTACAATGAGCAGTTCTTC. This sequence encodes CASRAGSGYNEQFF.

This clonotype was picked up a small number of times. In DNA, the CDR3 is TGTGCCAGCAGTTTAGGGGACAGGGGGCGAAGGGATACGCAGTATTTT. Protein product: CASSLGDRGRRDTQYF. The chain recombines TRBV12-3 or TRBV12-4 with TRBJ2-3, with 12 bases that match TRBD1. CDR3 length: 16 residues. Losses at the gene ends were 1 base for V and 6 bases for J; bases not matched to a gene: 5.

This clonotype appeared a few times. V is TRBV9 and J is TRBJ1-2; D might be TRBD1 (6 bases). Trimming stripped 0 bases from V and 13 bases from J, with 19 bases between. Germline V gene sequence: CDR1 SGDLS, CDR2 YYNGEE. This CDR3 is 14 amino acids long. The DNA for the CDR3 is TGTGCCAGCAGCGTAGCGACCCGGGACACGACCATCACCTTC. It translates to CASSVATRDTTITF.

The rearrangement links TRBV20-1 to TRBJ2-7, with 10 nucleotides matching TRBD1. The trim removed 3 bases at V and 4 bases at J, leaving 6 bases unmatched. The germline V gene encodes CDR1 DFQATT and CDR2 SNEGSKA (reference sequence). This CDR3 contains 14 residues. The CDR3 region has the DNA TGCAGTGCTAGGGGGACAGGGGTACGGTACGAGCAGTACTTC. Its translation: CSARGTGVRYEQYF.

The J gene is TRBJ2-7, the V gene TRBV28; D gene unclear. The CDR3 is made up of 12 amino acids. V was cut by 3 bases and J by 4 bases, with 7 bases left in between. Germline CDR1 is MDHEN and CDR2 is SYDVKM. The CDR3 sequence is CASSFVRYEQYF. DNA of the CDR3: TGTGCCAGCAGTTTTGTCCGTTACGAGCAGTACTTC.

The chain has TRBV11-1 and TRBJ2-1; 11 nucleotides agree with TRBD2. Germline V gives CDR1 SGHAT, CDR2 FQDESV (reference sequence). The CDR3 is made up of 13 amino acids. V trimming: 2 bases; J trimming: 11 bases; junction bases outside the gene matches: 2. The CDR3 region has the DNA TGTGCCAGCAGCTTAAGACTAGCGGGAAAGCAGTTCTTC. Translating it yields CASSLRLAGKQFF.

The V call is TRBV29-1, the J call TRBJ2-5; TRBD2 agrees at 9 bases. Germline V gene sequence: CDR1 SQVTM, CDR2 ANQGSEA. V shed 6 bases and J 2 bases; nucleotides not matched to a gene: 7. The CDR3 contains 14 residues. The CDR3 DNA follows: TGCAGCGTGTCTAGCGGGACCAATCAAGAGACCCAGTACTTC. Amino acid sequence: CSVSSGTNQETQYF.

The sample holds a few counts of this clonotype. The chain carries TRBV5-1 and TRBJ2-7, with 7 nucleotides matching TRBD1. This CDR3 comprises 14 residues. Germline lookup yields CDR1 SGHRS and CDR2 YFSETQ. V trimming: 2 bases; J trimming: 2 bases; junction bases outside the gene matches: 4. CDR3 region: CASSFSGGTYEQYF. In DNA, the CDR3 is TGCGCCAGCAGCTTTTCAGGGGGTACCTACGAGCAGTACTTC.

CDR3 sequence reads: CASSFIGKGSNSNQPQHF. Written as DNA, the CDR3 is TGTGCCAGCAGCTTCATTGGGAAAGGATCGAATAGCAATCAGCCCCAGCATTTT. The V gene is TRBV11-1, the J gene TRBJ1-5; D gene unclear. V was pared by 3 bases and J by 0 bases, with 18 bases between. The CDR3 runs 18 residues. Looked up from germline, CDR1 is SGHAT and CDR2 is FQDESV (reference sequence).

This chain connects TRBV12-3 or TRBV12-4 to TRBJ2-1, with TRBD2 matching 13 bases. CDR3 length: 15 residues. The junction had 3 bases not matched to a gene; V was cut back by 4 bases and J by 6 bases. CDR3 sequence: CASSWTSGRGNEQFF. CDR3 nucleotide sequence: TGTGCCAGCAGTTGGACTAGCGGGAGAGGCAATGAGCAGTTCTTC.

The chain recombines TRBV18 with TRBJ2-5; the D is unclear. The V gene lost 2 bases and the J gene lost 2 bases, with 12 bases spanning the gap. There are 15 residues in the CDR3. Germline-derived CDR1 and CDR2 are KGHSH and LQKENI. The DNA for the CDR3 is TGTGCCAGCTCACCAAGGGAAGTGAGACAAGAGACCCAGTACTTC. Translated: CASSPREVRQETQYF.